The clone carrying this TCR beta chain was seen just once. Its antigen is still unknown. The repertoire was sequenced with immunoSEQ multiplex PCR; TCRdb's copy has only in-frame clones and lacks some. The sample shows tens of thousands of clones, 84% of them seen only once. The source of the sample is a study of a mutant IDH1 vaccine in newly diagnosed glioma. Study information: The start of vaccination came 4-6 weeks after radiotherapy alone, or with temozolomide cycles. Patients were pretreated with radiotherapy, temozolomide, or both, mostly both.

Time point of the sample: week 35, safety follow-up. With topical imiquimod, each dose of the vaccine consisted of 300 ug of mutant IDH1 20-mer peptide. Germline CDR1 SGHTS, CDR2 YDEGEE. This CDR3 is 15 amino acids long. Trimming at V came to 2 bases and at J to 4 bases, leaving 8 bases not matched to a gene. This specimen was PBMCs, taken from a glioma patient whose treatment included an IDH1 peptide vaccine. The rearrangement joins TRBV5-8 to TRBJ1-2; 7 bases fit TRBD1. The TCR sequence derives from a man younger than 45 with glioma. The CDR3 region has the DNA TGTGCCAGCAGCTTCGATTCGACAGGGTTCTATGGCTACACCTTC. Encoded protein: CASSFDSTGFYGYTF. Full variable domain (missing parts from reference TRBV5-8 and TRBJ1-2): EAGVTQSPTHLIKTRGQQATLRCSPISGHTSVYWYQQALGLGLQFLLWYDEGEERNRGNFPPRFSGRQFPNYSSELNVNALELEDSALYLCASSFDSTGFYGYTFGSGTRLTVV.